This T cell receptor (beta chain) was identified in a study of blood T cells in healthy people across ages. General observations from the study: PBMCs that were unsorted prevented a conclusive naive versus antigen-experienced comparison.

A second PCR of 7 to 11 cycles used a sample-barcoded 5' primer and a J-beta primer mix. One entry per CDR3 protein, called by TCRdb with MiXCR from the 5' RACE reads. The data contain hundreds of thousands of distinct CDR3 sequences, around a quarter of them singletons. The ends were cut back, 4 bases at V and 6 bases at J, with 13 bases in the middle. The CDR3 sequence is 13 residues long. Looked up from germline, CDR1 is SGHAT and CDR2 is FQNNGV. Concerning this clonotype itself: Its antigen is not identified.

These data also featured in a second study, about T cells of mothers and their children.

The chain has TRBV11-2 and TRBJ2-7; D is unresolved. The source of this sequence is a boy younger than 18 in good health. Sample: blood. The CDR3 loop reads CASSSSRQGEQYF. The DNA for the CDR3 is TGTGCCAGCAGCTCGTCGCGGCAAGGCGAGCAGTACTTC.